The clone carrying this T cell receptor (beta chain) was counted only a few times. Antigen: not known. The data belong to a study of identical twins. Regarding the study as a whole: Invariant MAIT and iNKT cells are populations that could partly confound zero-insertion analyses.

TCRdb recomputed calls from the 5' RACE reads with MiXCR, one row per CDR3 protein. Counted here are hundreds of thousands of distinct CDR3 sequences, around a sixth occurring once; the ten biggest clones make up less than 15%. This sample also belongs to another study, concerning T cells expressing NK-cell markers.

The sequenced sample consisted of PBMCs. This TCR came from a woman aged 18-29 years in good health.

The CDR3 reads CASSATRQGSVGYTF. As DNA, the CDR3 is TGTGCCAGCAGTGCGACACGACAGGGCAGTGTTGGCTACACCTTC. The chain combines TRBV12-3 or TRBV12-4 with TRBJ1-2, with 7 bases aligning to TRBD1. The CDR3 covers 15 residues. J was trimmed by 7 bases and V by 5 bases; bases with no gene match: 13.